This record looks at one T cell receptor beta chain sequence and its context. Antigen specificity is unknown. These data are taken from a study of blood T cells in healthy people across ages. General study points: Fewer expanded clones and more diversity marked long-lived versus aged donors.

Through a sample-barcoded 5' primer and a J-beta primer mix, a second PCR was run for about 6 to 12 cycles. Each cDNA molecule was tagged by a template-switch adaptor that had 12 random nucleotides. TCRdb re-derived calls from the 5' RACE reads in MiXCR, one entry per CDR3 protein. The profile shows over 1,200,000 distinct CDR3 sequences, approximately 60% of them singletons. V lost 1 base to trimming and J lost 6 bases, with 10 bases between them. Looked up from germline, CDR1 is SGHVS and CDR2 is FQNEAQ. CDR3 length equals 13 residues. Healthy individuals of Caucasian origin from Russia, aged 6 to 90, served as donors.

This chain links TRBV7-8 with TRBJ2-7; D uncertain. The sample taken for sequencing was blood. This clonotype was obtained from a man aged 18 to 29 in good health. CDR3 bases: TGTGCCAGCAGCTTAGTTGATGGGCCCGAGCAGTACTTC. This codes for CASSLVDGPEQYF. Variable domain in full (rest from reference TRBV7-8 and TRBJ2-7): GAGVSQSPRYKVAKRGQDVALRCDPISGHVSLFWYQQALGQGPEFLTYFQNEAQLDKSGLPSDRFFAERPEGSVSTLKIQRTQQEDSAVYLCASSLVDGPEQYFGPGTRLTVT.